This TCR beta chain was sequenced in a study of radiation and T cells in renal cell carcinoma. Clones were read by immunoSEQ multiplex PCR, and TCRdb kept only the in-frame ones, dropping some. The sample gives about 95,000 clones, 75% to 90% of which show up once; 7.5% to 8.5% is in the top ten. Germline CDR1 is SGDLS and CDR2 is YYNGEE. V was trimmed by 0 bases and J by 4 bases, leaving 10 bases between them. This CDR3 spans 14 amino acids. Time point of the sample: baseline pretreatment blood. Treatment noted: 15 Gy SBRT to primary tumor, nephrectomy 4 weeks later. The input for sequencing was blood, taken from a patient whose treatment included radiotherapy and nephrectomy. This chain joins TRBV9 and TRBJ1-2; no clear D. The receptor was derived from a man between 45 and 60 years old with renal cell carcinoma. The CDR3: CASSVAWASYGYTF. CDR3 sequence (DNA): TGTGCCAGCAGCGTAGCCTGGGCCAGCTATGGCTACACCTTC.